This T cell receptor beta chain was observed in a study of vaccination and CD4 T cells after COVID-19. Looking at the study overall: Post-vaccine sampling followed dose two by a median 72 days (range 14 to 241). Overall study results and limits: Spike mono-reactivity was the property of 304 of 307 vaccine-specific clones in convalescent patients.

Treatment defined: approximately 9-day PBMC culture with coronavirus spike peptide pools or control peptides (ViraFEST assay). According to the study, CD4+ T cells from the unexposed donor were gathered ahead of the COVID-19 pandemic (2011-2018). Fewer than 2.5 million PBMCs per well were cultured with about 10 IU/ml IL-2 and approximately 9.6 ug/ml peptide pools. Subject to cell availability, CD4+ T cells from unexposed donors were probed with SARS-CoV-2 S/N and four cold-coronavirus spikes. Sequencing of cultured CD4+ T cell DNA used the Oncomine TCR Beta short-read assay. MiXCR, applied by TCRdb to the PCR reads, yields one record per CDR3 protein. The sample includes 4,000 to 6,000 distinct CDR3 sequences, more than 50% of them seen just once. This clonotype was observed a single time. The antigen remains unidentified. Germline-derived CDR1 and CDR2 are WNHNN and SYGVQD (reference sequence). V trimming: 5 bases; J trimming: 11 bases; junction bases outside the gene matches: 14. The CDR3 consists of 14 residues.

V is TRBV10-1 and J is TRBJ1-1; the match to TRBD1 covers 7 bases. The sample consisted of CD4+ T cells from blood, cultured in vitro. The sequence was obtained from a human donor in good health. Here the CDR3 reads CASSPGTASTQAFF. The DNA for the CDR3 is TGCGCCAGCAGTCCCGGGACAGCCTCCACGCAGGCTTTCTTT.